This T cell receptor (beta chain) was retrieved from a study of T-cell memory formation after mild COVID-19. One entry per CDR3 protein results from TCRdb running MiXCR on the 5' RACE reads. The sample lists about 200,000 distinct CDR3 sequences; under 20% were seen once. This CDR3 has 16 amino acids. Germline CDR1 and CDR2: LGHDT and YNNKEL (reference sequence). The V segment lost 8 bases and the J segment 0 bases; nucleotides outside the gene matches: 6. The receptor was derived from an adult woman who had mild COVID-19 (a few samples of this study predate the infection). Cell type and time point are not known. The sequenced material came from PBMCs or a T cell subset sorted from them (not recorded which). The chain links TRBV3-1 to TRBJ1-6, with TRBD1 matching 8 bases. The CDR3 loop is CASSRQGSSYNSPLHF. The CDR3 DNA reads TGTGCCAGCTCTCGACAGGGGAGCTCCTATAATTCACCCCTCCACTTT.